This record looks at one TCR beta chain sequence and its context. Its antigen is as yet unknown. Clones were read by immunoSEQ multiplex PCR, and TCRdb kept only the in-frame ones, dropping some. The top ten hold around a quarter of the sample, which has approximately 130,000 clones, 84% seen once. This entry comes from a study of T cell responses to AZD1222 COVID-19 vaccine. Study-wide results and caveats: Baseline testing showed seropositivity in only a handful of AZD1222 recipients.

Trimming removed 1 base from V and 4 bases from J, with 10 bases in between. Germline values: CDR1 SEHNR, CDR2 FQNEAQ (reference sequence). This CDR3 has 14 residues. The material was peripheral blood, obtained 28 days after the second AZD1222 dose. This clonotype was obtained from an adult who received the AZD1222 COVID-19 vaccine. This chain joins TRBV7-9 and TRBJ2-5, with TRBD2 as a possible D gene (5 bases). CDR3 nucleotide sequence: TGTGCCAGCAGCTTAGGGCTAGCAGGAGAGACCCAGTACTTC. This encodes CASSLGLAGETQYF. Together with reference TRBV7-9 and TRBJ2-5, the CDR3 gives the full variable domain: DTGVSQNPRHKITKRGQNVTFRCDPISEHNRLYWYRQTLGQGPEFLTYFQNEAQLEKSRLLSDRFSAERPKGSFSTLEIQRTEQGDSAMYLCASSLGLAGETQYFGPGTRLLVL.